This T cell receptor (beta chain) was documented in a study of cytomegalovirus exposure and HLA in healthy donors (dated by TCRdb to the late 2010s). With respect to the entire study: In an earlier analysis of 550 to 750 of the donors, 276 Gb of sequence data and some 120 million unique TCR beta sequences from some 170 million T cells were reported. Roughly 300 gigabases of sequencing data and around 85 million unique TCR sequences made up an early release that covered about 640 HLA-typed donors. Of the roughly 400 genotyped donors, approximately 81% were placed in the genetic ancestry cluster associated with self-reported Caucasian donors. The study was designed to test whether signatures of past pathogen exposure could be identified by cataloging public T cell receptors. Using immunosequencing, the study profiled T cell repertoires from about 620 subjects and related those repertoires to cytomegalovirus serostatus. In addition to the first cohort of about 650 subjects, a separate validation cohort of approximately 110 different subjects was used. To predict cytomegalovirus infection status, the study combined high-throughput TCR immunosequencing, statistical association of individual TCRs with disease status, and machine learning. A later analysis re-analyzed previously published TCR beta repertoires from 600 to 850 donors and added high-resolution HLA genotyping to study TCR occurrence patterns. Rather than using new phenotypic data, the later analysis identified candidate immune exposures from TCR beta sequences and from how often those sequences occurred across donors. An earlier analysis of around 580 of the donors used high-throughput TCR beta sequencing to judge whether each TCR beta V gene segment behaved as functional or pseudogenic. Donor age, sex, ethnicity and CMV serostatus were compiled together with the repertoire data. A later genetic analysis used genome-wide SNP genotypes for 398 of the 666 donors, treating that subset as a discovery cohort. All discovery cohort repertoires had been generated on a single sequencing platform. Class I and class II HLA loci were covered by the typing at four-digit resolution. The number of donors typed differed by locus, with about 629-630 for A, B, C, DRB1 and DQB1, 522 for DQA1, 600 to 610 for DPA1, and 450 to 480 for DPB1. Because of strong linkage in the cohort, five DR-DQ haplotypes were treated as single units for association and clustering. On average, roughly 250,000 unique TCR beta nucleotide sequences were sequenced per donor among 300 to 500 genotyped donors of the cohort, with about 17% of those sequences being non-productive.

Libraries were prepared through the immunoSEQ multiplex PCR assay. For the multiplex PCR, a mixture combining 60 forward primers for TCR Vbeta segments and 13 reverse primers for TCR Jbeta segments was used. The CDR3 region of rearranged TCR beta genes was amplified from genomic DNA by a multiplex PCR assay. On the Illumina HiSeq System, the amplified TCR beta libraries were sequenced as 87-base-pair reads. The authors processed their data as follows. A later analysis counted tens of millions of unique TCR beta chains across the 650 to 700 repertoires, and approximately 11 million of these chains were shared by at least two donors. To remove PCR and sequencing errors, raw reads were error-corrected and collapsed into unique sequences using a nearest-neighbor algorithm that merged closely related sequences. To assign V, D and J gene segments, CDR3 sequences were aligned to IMGT reference sequences. For a sequence to be retained, a match of at least six nucleotides was required to both a V gene segment and a J gene segment. Rearrangements were called productive when the CDR3 lacked stop codons and stayed in frame with V and J; all others were non-productive. CDR3 was defined by IMGT convention, running from the second conserved V-encoded cysteine to the conserved J-encoded phenylalanine. The earlier analysis of about 610 of the donors excluded any sequence lacking an unambiguous match to a single V gene segment. An earlier analysis of several hundred of the donors called V segments functional above 56.7% productive rearrangements and segregating when the between-donor standard deviation exceeded 5%. A statistical classification framework was built to diagnose cytomegalovirus status from the catalog of TCR beta chain sequences. In a later analysis, TCR nucleotide sequences were compared against IMGT/GENE-DB human TR gene sequences so that V and J genes could be assigned. Using the TCRdist pipeline, a later analysis assigned CDR3 sequences along with most-parsimonious VDJ recombination scenarios. In a later analysis, every TCR beta chain was defined by the combination of its CDR3 amino acid sequence and its V-gene family, and reads without a unique V-gene family were dropped. In a later analysis, fewer than 600 highly shared, low-generation-probability nucleotide sequences were removed to address suspected cross-contamination and a sequencing artifact. In a later analysis, a clonal expansion index for each public chain was calculated from normalized within-repertoire ranks of inferred template counts. In a later analysis, generation probabilities were computed using a VDJ recombination model fitted to out-of-frame rearrangements, and the results were checked against IGoR. In a later analysis, TCR-TCR, TCR-HLA and TCR-CMV co-occurrence was scored with hypergeometric tests, and a repertoire-size bias correction was applied to TCR pairs. False discovery rates were estimated in a later analysis by permuting HLA or CMV assignments 20 times. In a later analysis, co-occurring TCRs were grouped with DBSCAN, and TCRdist sequence similarity was added when clustering was performed within HLA-allele-positive subsets. Repertoires with fewer than 30,000 or more than 120,000 public chains, plus five repertoires with anomalous nucleotide sharing, were excluded from co-occurrence clustering. TCRdb stores this immuneACCESS table with in-frame sequences only. Part of the clones is absent; in the studies checked, under half of the shortfall reflects unresolved V genes, and no reason is known for the rest. That table supplies the V and J calls and clone size; D and trimming were determined from the DNA. This sample comprises about 130,000 clones, 80% of them detected only once. Clones ranked in the top ten supply roughly 9.6% of the sample.

As for this clone: The specificity of this receptor is unknown. No base-level quality is on record; no much larger clone is a single base apart.

Beyond this particular receptor, the publication reports: According to a later analysis, TCR association rates differed among HLA loci, with DRB1 alleles showing the most associated TCRs and HLA-C alleles showing the fewest. According to the authors, the approach could potentially be generalized to other disease states and immunological phenotypes. The classifier was reported to diagnose cytomegalovirus status with high specificity and sensitivity in both the original cohort and the validation cohort. Correlated functional status among segregating V segments might be attributable to linkage disequilibrium, but an unknown experimental factor could not be ruled out. V-gene and J-gene trimming of TCR beta chains was associated with a missense DCLRE1C variant in a later genetic analysis, and the association was replicated in an independent cohort. When HLA alleles, especially DR and DQ, strongly co-occurred, TCR associations were difficult to assign to individual alleles. Because the 87-base-pair reads could not distinguish some IMGT-functional V segments, including TRBV6-2 and TRBV6-3, those segments were excluded. The study gave a list of some 150 TCR beta chains associated with cytomegalovirus. Because some donors lacked HLA typing at each locus, the association tests relied only on the typed subset. CMV serostatus was the only immune exposure information available for the cohort. A further reported finding was that TCR beta sequences accurately predicted the HLA-A and HLA-B alleles for most subjects in the first cohort. Because counts were too low, seventeen rarely observed V segments, including chromosome 9 orphons, were excluded from the earlier analysis of some 540 of the donors. According to a later analysis, most CMV-associated TCR beta chains appeared to be HLA-restricted, and the HLA associations seemed to be driven largely by CMV exposure. A group of highly shared sequence variants was considered likely to be a technical artifact of the sequencing pipeline. A few of the identified cytomegalovirus-associated TCR beta chains were confirmed in vitro to be specific for cytomegalovirus antigens. The presence/absence analyses assumed that sequencing depth was roughly uniform across donors, and that assumption may not be true. In a later analysis, HLA-associated TCR beta chains were found to be more clonally expanded and to have lower generation probabilities than equally common non-associated chains. Only TCR beta chains were sequenced in this cohort, and the absence of alpha or paired-chain data limited detectable features. Compared with the approximately 710-donor mean, donors in an Asian-associated ancestry cluster had fewer N-insertions in productive TCRs, according to a later genetic analysis. In a later analysis, several top co-occurrence clusters were reported to appear linked to parvovirus B19, influenza, CMV and Epstein-Barr virus. Most TCR sequences were seen in very few donors, while some public TCRs were found in many individuals. At a false discovery rate of 0.05, a later analysis linked about 16,000 TCR beta sequences to specific HLA alleles. In an earlier analysis of around 500 of the donors, most TCR beta V segments appeared in productive rearrangements about 90% or about 30% of the time, broadly matching IMGT annotations.

CDR1 and CDR2 were assigned from the germline V gene as SGHRS and YFSETQ. V is reduced by 4 bases and J by 13 bases, leaving a spacing of 18 bases between them. CDR3 length: 14 amino acids, cysteine to phenylalanine. The retained sequence is limited to the CDR3, 42 bases, with the frame set at the first base. The cohort was made up of approximately 700 healthy bone marrow donors. Cohort members were all nominally healthy when sampled, although unrecorded immune exposures were likely present. The donor was CMV seropositive and was included in the group of almost 300 seropositive cohort members. A peripheral blood sample was collected from each donor, and TCR beta sequencing was performed on peripheral blood mononuclear cells. The Qiagen DNeasy Blood Extraction Kit was used to extract genomic DNA from the blood cell samples.

The chain is encoded by TRBV5-1 joined to TRBJ1-6; the D gene is not confidently resolved. The TCR sequence derives from a young man in good health and CMV-seropositive. The sample comprised PBMCs. Read as DNA, the sequence is TGCGCCAGCAGCCCGGGAGACGGGCCTTCGCCCCTCCACTTT. This sequence encodes CASSPGDGPSPLHF.